Shown below are 30 T cell receptor beta chains from a single sample sequenced in a study of breast tumors, draining lymph nodes, adjacent tissues. MiXCR was run by TCRdb on the multiplex PCR reads, yielding one entry per CDR3 protein. The repertoire includes some 47,000 distinct CDR3 sequences, less than 55% of them detected once, and more than 9% sits in the top ten. Sequencing input: breast tumor tissue. The receptors were gathered from a female donor with breast cancer. Some clones in this sample may be carry-over from other donors' samples.

This clonotype showed up many times. The chain joins TRBV7-8 to TRBJ1-2; the D is unclear. This CDR3 contains 12 residues. CDR1 and CDR2 from the germline V gene are SGHVS and FQNEAQ. The V end lost 5 bases, the J end lost 4 bases, and 8 bases lay between the germline ends. As DNA, the CDR3 is TGTGCCAGCAGCGCAAGGAGCTATGGCTACACCTTC. It codes for CASSARSYGYTF. The whole variable domain, remainder taken from reference TRBV7-8 and TRBJ1-2, is GAGVSQSPRYKVAKRGQDVALRCDPISGHVSLFWYQQALGQGPEFLTYFQNEAQLDKSGLPSDRFFAERPEGSVSTLKIQRTQQEDSAVYLCASSARSYGYTFGSGTRLTVV.

Comment on this clonotype: Sequence at one end of the junction differs from germline and may be a read error. V and J are TRBV20-1 and TRBJ2-1, with 13 bases that match TRBD2. This CDR3 has 14 amino acids. CDR1 and CDR2 (germline): DFQATT, SNEGSKA (reference sequence). CDR3 residues: CSAWTSGSYNEQSF. CDR3 nucleotide sequence: TGCAGTGCCTGGACTAGCGGGAGCTACAATGAGCAGTCCTTC.

In its sample, this clonotype was seen once. A read error may produce the germline difference seen at one junction end. The genes are TRBV7-2 and TRBJ2-7, with D perhaps TRBD2 (6 bases). This CDR3 is built from 13 residues. The germline V gene encodes CDR1 SGHTA and CDR2 FQGNSA. CDR3 bases: TGTGCCAGCAGCTCGGACTACTCCTACGAGCAGTGCTTC. It encodes CASSSDYSYEQCF. The full variable domain, rest sourced from reference TRBV7-2 and TRBJ2-7, is GAGVSQSPSNKVTEKGKDVELRCDPISGHTALYWYRQSLGQGLEFLIYFQGNSAPDKSGLPSDRFSAERTGGSVSTLTIQRTQQEDSAVYLCASSSDYSYEQCFGPGTRLTVT.

The V call is TRBV12-3 or TRBV12-4, the J call TRBJ1-2, with a tentative D call TRBD1 (5 bases). This CDR3 region has 16 residues. Trimming took 5 bases from V and 3 from J, leaving 19 bases between them. The CDR3 here is CASSVGRGRFDYGYTF. CDR3 coding DNA: TGTGCCAGCAGTGTGGGACGGGGGAGGTTTGACTATGGCTACACCTTC.

The V gene is TRBV7-3, the J gene TRBJ1-2, with D possibly matching TRBD1 (6 bases). Germline V gene data show CDR1 as SGHTA and CDR2 as FQGTGA. This CDR3 has 12 amino acids. Trimming left V 6 bases short and J 4 bases short, with 9 bases between. Here the CDR3 reads CASRGQLYGYTF. The DNA of the CDR3 is TGTGCCAGCAGAGGACAGCTCTATGGCTACACCTTC.

This clonotype occurred many times. The rearrangement links TRBV14 to TRBJ2-3, with D possibly TRBD1 on 6 matching bases. The J call is in doubt because the DNA end fits TRBJ1-5 better. This CDR3 has 16 amino acids. Germline CDR1 SGHDN, CDR2 FVKESK. The CDR3 spells CASSLRQRERTDTQHF. Written as DNA, the CDR3 is TGTGCCAGCAGCCTACGTCAGCGGGAGCGGACAGATACGCAGCATTTT.

This clonotype was counted at least ten times. The rearrangement joins TRBV12-3 or TRBV12-4 to TRBJ2-5, with 10 bases that match TRBD2. V was pared by 6 bases and J by 5 bases, with 9 bases of the junction left unmatched. This CDR3 has 15 amino acids. CDR3 residues: CASRGLAGVGETQYF. In nucleotides, the CDR3 is TGTGCCAGCAGAGGCCTAGCGGGAGTGGGGGAGACCCAGTACTTC.

This clonotype was seen repeatedly, ten times or more. The genes are TRBV2 and TRBJ1-2; TRBD1 might be the D (6 bases). The CDR3 loop spans 13 amino acids. Germline V gene data show CDR1 as SNHLY and CDR2 as FYNNEI. The chain's CDR3 is CLQAGGFPPGYTF. CDR3 nucleotides: TGTCTACAGGCGGGGGGCTTTCCACCGGGCTACACCTTC.

This clonotype was counted at least ten times. The chain is built from TRBV6-4 and TRBJ2-3; TRBD1 agrees at 9 bases. The CDR3 sequence is 14 residues long. Germline V gene sequence: CDR1 MRHNA, CDR2 SNTAGT. V shed 5 bases and J 8 bases; nucleotides not matched to a gene: 8. The CDR3 nucleotides read TGTGCCAGCAGTAGATTCCAGGGACAGGGTACGCAGTATTTT. It codes for CASSRFQGQGTQYF.

The genes are TRBV6-2 or TRBV6-3 and TRBJ2-7, with TRBD2 as a possible D gene (5 bases). The germline gives CDR1 MNHEY, CDR2 SVGEGT. V was cut by 5 bases and J by 2 bases, with 19 bases left in between. The CDR3 has 16 amino acids. The CDR3 DNA sequence: TGTGCCAGCAGTCACACCCACGGAGGCTCAACCTACGAGCAGTACTTC. This codes for CASSHTHGGSTYEQYF.

In this sample, this clonotype turned up many times. The rearrangement joins TRBV7-9 to TRBJ2-5; no reliable D call. The CDR3 sequence is 14 residues long. Per germline, CDR1 SEHNR and CDR2 FQNEAQ (reference sequence). Trimming removed 5 bases at V and 2 bases at J, with 12 bases between. This chain's CDR3 is CASSPVSIQETQYF. The CDR3 bases are TGTGCCAGCAGCCCAGTTAGTATACAAGAGACCCAGTACTTC.

This clonotype was counted between two and nine times. With a much larger clone just one base away, this may be a read error. The V gene is TRBV9, the J gene TRBJ2-1, with 12 bases aligning to TRBD2. This CDR3 region has 15 residues. The germline gives CDR1 SGDLS, CDR2 YYNGEE. CDR3 sequence (DNA): TGTGCCAGCAGCTCCGGGACTAGCGGGCTCAATGAGCCGTTCTTC. Its translation: CASSSGTSGLNEPFF.

This clonotype was observed a handful of times. This chain uses TRBV10-3 with TRBJ1-1; the D is unclear. The V end was cut by 0 bases, the J end by 1 base, with 9 bases between. The CDR3 spans 15 residues. Germline CDR1 is ENHRY and CDR2 is SYGVKD. CDR3 sequence (DNA): TGTGCCATCAGTGAGTCCGGGTGGGGGAACACTGAAGCTTTCTTT. This translates into CAISESGWGNTEAFF.

This clonotype was counted many times. The chain employs TRBV19 and TRBJ2-7; no clear D gene. CDR1 LNHDA and CDR2 SQIVND come from the germline V gene (reference sequence). The V end was cut by 6 bases, the J end by 5 bases, with 14 bases between. The CDR3 is made up of 13 amino acids. CDR3 amino acids: CASSLSYLHEQYF. CDR3 nucleotides: TGTGCCAGTAGCCTATCGTACCTACACGAGCAGTACTTC.

In this sample, this clonotype turned up many times. The V call is TRBV14, the J call TRBJ1-2, with a tentative D call TRBD1 (6 bases). CDR1 SGHDN and CDR2 FVKESK come from the germline V gene. V was pared by 3 bases and J by 2 bases, with 13 bases between. The CDR3 is made up of 15 amino acids. CDR3 amino acids: CASSQGGLPNYGYTF. The DNA of the CDR3 is TGTGCCAGCAGCCAGGGGGGGCTTCCCAACTATGGCTACACCTTC.

This clonotype was seen repeatedly, ten times or more. The chain carries TRBV6-5 and TRBJ2-5; D uncertain. V gave up 2 bases and J gave up 10 bases, with 23 bases separating them. Germline lookup yields CDR1 MNHEY and CDR2 SVGAGI. The length of the CDR3 is 16 residues. This CDR3 is CASSYRTPAEKDDQYF. CDR3 nucleotides: TGTGCCAGCAGTTACCGAACCCCCGCAGAGAAAGACGACCAGTACTTC.

The chain uses TRBV20-1 and TRBJ2-7; D remains unclear. V was pared by 2 bases and J by 3 bases, with 11 bases between. The CDR3 contains 13 residues. Germline assignment: CDR1 DFQATT and CDR2 SNEGSKA (reference sequence). The CDR3 loop reads CSARSQRHYEQYF. The CDR3 DNA is TGCAGTGCTAGATCACAGAGGCACTACGAGCAGTACTTC.

The J gene is TRBJ1-2, the V gene TRBV7-8; 10 nucleotides agree with TRBD1. Trimming took 7 bases from V and 8 from J; bases not matched to a gene: 7. The CDR3 has 13 amino acids. Germline CDR1 and CDR2: SGHVS and FQNEAQ. The CDR3 DNA follows: TGTGCCAGCACGGGACAGGGGACCTGGGGCTACACCTTC. This encodes CASTGQGTWGYTF.

The rearrangement joins TRBV30 to TRBJ2-6, with TRBD1 matching over 7 bases. Germline CDR1 GTSNPN, CDR2 SVGIG (reference sequence). The CDR3 is made up of 15 amino acids. V shed 3 bases and J 3 bases; nucleotides not matched to a gene: 5. The CDR3 DNA reads as TGTGCCTGGAGCGCCAACAGGGGTGGGGCCAACGTCCTGACTTTC. It is translated as CAWSANRGGANVLTF. Complete variable domain (other parts from reference TRBV30 and TRBJ2-6): SQTIHQWPATLVQPVGSPLSLECTVEGTSNPNLYWYRQAAGRGLQLLFYSVGIGQISSEVPQNLSASRPQDRQFILSSKKLLLSDSGFYLCAWSANRGGANVLTFGAGSRLTVL.

At least ten counts were recorded for this clonotype. V gene TRBV6-5 combines with J gene TRBJ1-4, with D perhaps matching TRBD1 (5 bases). Germline V gene data show CDR1 as MNHEY and CDR2 as SVGAGI. V gave up 6 bases and J gave up 7 bases, with 15 bases separating them. This CDR3 is built from 14 residues. The CDR3 region has the DNA TGTGCCAGCAGCTCCGGGAGGGGAGGTGAAAAACTGTTTTTT. This sequence encodes CASSSGRGGEKLFF.

Of note for this clonotype: Lacking the conserved final phenylalanine or tryptophan, this CDR3 likely reflects a read error. The chain employs TRBV7-3 and TRBJ1-6; D gene unclear. Germline-derived CDR1 and CDR2 are SGHTA and FQGTGA. This CDR3 is built from 13 residues. The V gene lost 8 bases and the J gene lost 6 bases, with 11 bases spanning the gap. DNA for the CDR3: TGTGCCAGCGGTCTTTACAGTAATTCACCCCTCCACCTC. This codes for CASGLYSNSPLHL.

This clonotype has ten or more counts. The chain couples TRBV18 to TRBJ2-7, with D perhaps matching TRBD2 (7 bases). CDR1 is KGHSH, CDR2 LQKENI, per germline. The germline V and J ends were trimmed by 0 bases and 7 bases, with 13 bases remaining between them. The CDR3 has 14 residues. The DNA of the CDR3 is TGTGCCAGCTCACCACCTCCAGGGAGGGGGGAGCAGTACTTC. Amino acid sequence: CASSPPPGRGEQYF.

This clonotype was seen just once. The J gene is TRBJ2-1, the V gene TRBV7-3; D is uncertain. Germline V gene data show CDR1 as SGHTA and CDR2 as FQGTGA. The CDR3 runs to 15 residues. V was shortened by 5 bases and J by 0 bases, with 11 bases between the two germline ends. The CDR3 loop reads CASSSSSSSYNEQFF. The CDR3 DNA is TGTGCCAGCAGCAGCAGTTCAAGCTCCTACAATGAGCAGTTCTTC.

This clonotype was counted ten times or more. The chain employs TRBV10-3 and TRBJ2-5; maybe TRBD2 (5 bases). Germline V gives CDR1 ENHRY, CDR2 SYGVKD. V lost 6 bases, J lost 4 bases, and 9 bases lay in between. The CDR3 runs 12 residues. The CDR3 bases are TGTGCCATCAGGGGCGGGCGAGAGACCCAGTACTTC. This codes for CAIRGGRETQYF.

Only one count was recorded for this clonotype. This chain connects TRBV15 to TRBJ1-5; TRBD1 is a possible D gene (5 bases). The length of the CDR3 is 15 residues. Germline values: CDR1 LNHNV, CDR2 YYDKDF (reference sequence). Between the trimmed V and J ends, which lost 0 bases and 8 bases, there was a span of 14 bases. In DNA form, the CDR3 reads TGTGCCACCAGCAGAGATTCCTCGGGGGGTGAGCCCCAGCATTTT. Its translation is CATSRDSSGGEPQHF.

The chain recombines TRBV11-2 with TRBJ2-7; D ambiguous. Trimming cost V 0 bases and J 2 bases, with 5 bases left between them. Germline CDR1 is SGHAT and CDR2 is FQNNGV. The CDR3 is 13 amino acids. The CDR3 spells CASSLDLPYEQYF. Written as DNA, the CDR3 is TGTGCCAGCAGCTTAGATCTGCCCTACGAGCAGTACTTC.

The chain uses TRBV28 and TRBJ1-2, with a weak D call TRBD1 (5 bases). The CDR3 is 14 amino acids. Germline values: CDR1 MDHEN, CDR2 SYDVKM. V was clipped by 8 bases and J by 8 bases, with 21 bases between them. The CDR3 loop is CASGIPGGSEGYTF. DNA for the CDR3: TGTGCCAGCGGAATCCCCGGGGGGAGCGAGGGCTACACCTTC.

The chain combines TRBV27 with TRBJ2-1, with 8 bases matching TRBD2. The trim removed 6 bases at V and 15 bases at J, leaving 16 bases unmatched. The germline CDR1 and CDR2 sequences are MNHEY and SMNVEV (reference sequence). The CDR3 covers 14 residues. Here the CDR3 DNA reads TGTGCCAGCAGAGGACTAGCCCGAAGTAATGGGCGGTTCTTC. This gives the protein CASRGLARSNGRFF.

This clonotype was seen many times. V usage is TRBV9 and J usage is TRBJ2-3; D is ambiguous. The V and J ends lost 1 base and 6 bases respectively, with 12 bases between them. Germline values: CDR1 SGDLS, CDR2 YYNGEE. The CDR3 consists of 14 residues. CDR3 protein: CASSVYALVDTQYF. The DNA for the CDR3 is TGTGCCAGCAGCGTATACGCGCTGGTGGATACGCAGTATTTT. Full variable domain (rest looked up from reference TRBV9 and TRBJ2-3): DSGVTQTPKHLITATGQRVTLRCSPRSGDLSVYWYQQSLDQGLQFLIQYYNGEERAKGNILERFSAQQFPDLHSELNLSSLELGDSALYFCASSVYALVDTQYFGPGTRLTVL.

As regards this clonotype: This CDR3 is missing its conserved last phenylalanine or tryptophan, likely due to a read error. CDR3 bases: TGTGCCAGCAGCCTAACTAGCGGGACGTATAAGCAGTTCCTC. Translation: CASSLTSGTYKQFL. This chain connects TRBV7-2 to TRBJ2-1, with TRBD2 matching 10 bases. CDR3 length: 14 amino acids. After removal of 5 bases from V and 11 bases from J, the junction contained 9 bases not matched to a gene. Germline CDR1 reads SGHTA; CDR2 reads FQGNSA.